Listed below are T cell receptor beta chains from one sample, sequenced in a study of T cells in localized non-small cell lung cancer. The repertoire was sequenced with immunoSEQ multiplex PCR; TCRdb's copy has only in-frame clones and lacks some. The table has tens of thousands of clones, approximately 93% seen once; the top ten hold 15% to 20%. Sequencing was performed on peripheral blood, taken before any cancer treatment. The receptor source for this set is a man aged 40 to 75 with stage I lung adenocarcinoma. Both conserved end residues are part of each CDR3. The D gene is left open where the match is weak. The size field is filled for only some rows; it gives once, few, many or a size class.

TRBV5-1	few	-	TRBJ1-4	TGCGCCAGCTTCCCCGGGCCTGGGAGTCATAATGAAAAACTGTTTTTT	CASFPGPGSHNEKLFF
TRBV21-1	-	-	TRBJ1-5	TGTGCCAGCAGCAATCAGAATCAGCCCCAGCATTTT	CASSNQNQPQHF
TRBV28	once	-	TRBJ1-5	TGTGCCAGCAGACAGACGCGTCAGCCCCAGCATTTT	CASRQTRQPQHF
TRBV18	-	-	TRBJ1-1	TGTGCCAGCTCATCCAGGGCTGGTGAAGCTTTCTTT	CASSSRAGEAFF
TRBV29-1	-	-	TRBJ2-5	TGCAGCGTCCGGACAATTTTAGGGGAGACCCAGTACTTC	CSVRTILGETQYF
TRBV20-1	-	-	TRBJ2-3	TGCAGTGCCCAAAGCCGAGATACGCAGTATTTT	CSAQSRDTQYF
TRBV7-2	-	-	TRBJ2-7	TGTGCCAGCAGCTCTCCCGATGGGGCCCTCGACGAGCAGTACTTC	CASSSPDGALDEQYF
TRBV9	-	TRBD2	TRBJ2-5	TGTGCCAGCAGCGTAGCGGGAGGGTTAGTAGAGACCCAGTACTTC	CASSVAGGLVETQYF
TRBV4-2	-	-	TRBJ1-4	TGTGCCAGCAGCCAAAGTAGACAGAGTAATGAAAAACTGTTTTTT	CASSQSRQSNEKLFF
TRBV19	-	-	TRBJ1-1	TGTGCCAGTAGTACAACTGGATGGGGGCGGACTGAAGCTTTCTTT	CASSTTGWGRTEAFF
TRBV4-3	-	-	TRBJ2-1	TGCGCCAGCAGCCTGGAGAGGGGCAATGAGCAGTTCTTC	CASSLERGNEQFF
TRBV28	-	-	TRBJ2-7	TGTGCCAGCAGTCGGACGGCCTCCTACGAGCAGTACTTC	CASSRTASYEQYF
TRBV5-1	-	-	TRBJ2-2	TGCGCCAGCGCGGGCCTTCAGGGGGAGCTGTTTTTT	CASAGLQGELFF
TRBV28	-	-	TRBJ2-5	TGTGCCAGCAGTTTGGGGGGACAAGAGACCCAGTACTTC	CASSLGGQETQYF
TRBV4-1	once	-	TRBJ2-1	TGCGCCAGCAGCGAACCTAGAGCACGGTCCTACAATGAGCAGTTCTTC	CASSEPRARSYNEQFF
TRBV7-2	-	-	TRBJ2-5	TGTGCCAGCAGCTTCCCCGCGGGTGGTCAAGAGACCCAGTACTTC	CASSFPAGGQETQYF
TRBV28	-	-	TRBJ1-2	TGTGCCAGCAGTTCCCTTTCCCCGTTCGCTAACTATGGCTACACCTTC	CASSSLSPFANYGYTF
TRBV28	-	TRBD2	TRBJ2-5	TGTGCCAGCAGTTTCGTAAGCGGGGGGGAAGAGACCCAGTACTTC	CASSFVSGGEETQYF
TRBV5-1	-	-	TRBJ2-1	TGCGCCAGCAGCTTGGCCCTTTACAATGAGCAGTTCTTC	CASSLALYNEQFF
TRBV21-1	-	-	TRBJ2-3	TGTGCCAGCAGCAAGGCGCGGAAGAGCACAGATACGCAGTATTTT	CASSKARKSTDTQYF
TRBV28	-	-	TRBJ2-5	TGTGCCAGCAGAACAGGTGGGACACCCCAAGAGACCCAGTACTTC	CASRTGGTPQETQYF
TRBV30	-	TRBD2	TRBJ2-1	TGTGCCTGGAGTAGGGGACTAAACAATGAGCAGTTCTTC	CAWSRGLNNEQFF
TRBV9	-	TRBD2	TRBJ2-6	TGTGCCAGCAGCGTAGGGACTAGCGTATCTGGGGCCAACGTCCTGACTTTC	CASSVGTSVSGANVLTF
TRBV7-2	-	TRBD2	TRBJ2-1	TGTGCCAGCCGGGTCCTAGCGGGATCTGGGGAGCAGTTCTTC	CASRVLAGSGEQFF
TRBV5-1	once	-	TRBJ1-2	TGCGCCAGCGCGGGGGGGTCTAACTATGGCTACACCTTC	CASAGGSNYGYTF
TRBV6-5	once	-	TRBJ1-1	TGTGCCAGCAGTACGGGACACCTGAACACTGAAGCTTTCTTT	CASSTGHLNTEAFF
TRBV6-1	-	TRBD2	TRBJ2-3	TGTGCCAGCAGCCCGGGACTAGCGGGACCAGGGCAGTATTTT	CASSPGLAGPGQYF
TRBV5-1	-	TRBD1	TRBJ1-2	TGCGCCAGCAGCTGGGGACAGGGGTATGGCTACACCTTC	CASSWGQGYGYTF
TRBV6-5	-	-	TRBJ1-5	TGTGCCAGCAGTTACTCCGGGGGTTCCAATCAGCCCCAGCATTTT	CASSYSGGSNQPQHF
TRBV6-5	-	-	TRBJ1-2	TGTGCCAGCAGTTTTGAGGGGAATGGCTACACCTTC	CASSFEGNGYTF
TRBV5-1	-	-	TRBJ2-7	TGCGCCAGCAGCGGGGGAGGAGGGACTGCCTACGAGCAGTACTTC	CASSGGGGTAYEQYF
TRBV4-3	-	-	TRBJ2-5	TGCGCCAGCAGCCAAGAGATGGTACAAGAGACCCAGTACTTC	CASSQEMVQETQYF
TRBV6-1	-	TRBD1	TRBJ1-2	TGTGCCAGCAGTATGACAGGGGAATTCTATGGCTACACCTTC	CASSMTGEFYGYTF
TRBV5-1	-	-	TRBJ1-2	TGCGCCAGCAGCTTCGCTGGGGAGGGCTACACCTTC	CASSFAGEGYTF
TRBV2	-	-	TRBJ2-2	TGTGCCAGCAGTGAAATGGGGGGCCCAACGAACACCGGGGAGCTGTTTTTT	CASSEMGGPTNTGELFF
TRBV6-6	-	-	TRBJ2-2	TGTGCCAGCAGCACATCGCACCTCGGGGAGCTGTTTTTT	CASSTSHLGELFF
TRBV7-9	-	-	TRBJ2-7	TGTGCCAGCAGCTTAGGTAGAGGTGCCGAGCAGTACTTC	CASSLGRGAEQYF
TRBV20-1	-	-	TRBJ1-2	TGCAGTGCTAGCCAAGGCTACACCTTC	CSASQGYTF
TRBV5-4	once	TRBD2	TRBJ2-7	TGTGCCAGCAGCCTTACTAGCGGGGCCTACGAGCAGTACTTC	CASSLTSGAYEQYF
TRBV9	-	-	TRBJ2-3	TGTGCCAGCAGCGCTGGGACTGACTCCACAGATACGCAGTATTTT	CASSAGTDSTDTQYF
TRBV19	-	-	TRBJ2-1	TGTGCCAGTAGTCGCCGGGGAGGGGGGAACTCCTACAATGAGCAGTTCTTC	CASSRRGGGNSYNEQFF
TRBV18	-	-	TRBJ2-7	TGTGCCAGCTCACCACCAGGACTACCCTCCTACGAGCAGTACTTC	CASSPPGLPSYEQYF
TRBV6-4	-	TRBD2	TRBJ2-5	TGTGCCAGCAGTGCACGAGCGGGAGGGGTAGAGACCCAGTACTTC	CASSARAGGVETQYF
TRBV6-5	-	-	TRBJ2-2	TGTGCCAGCAGTCTAAGTGCGGGGTCCGGGGAGCTGTTTTTT	CASSLSAGSGELFF
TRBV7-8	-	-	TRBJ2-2	TGTGCCAGCAGCTGGGTAGCCTCTTTTGTCGGGGAGCTGTTTTTT	CASSWVASFVGELFF
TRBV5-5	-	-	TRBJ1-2	TGTGCCAGCAGCGAACGACTAGGATGGCAATCCAAGAGTGGCTACACCTTC	CASSERLGWQSKSGYTF
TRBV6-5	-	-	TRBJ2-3	TGTGCCAGCAGCCCCCTAGGACCTAGCACAGATACGCAGTATTTT	CASSPLGPSTDTQYF
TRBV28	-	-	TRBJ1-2	TGTGCCAGCATCACCTCGTCCCCACACTATGGCTACACCTTC	CASITSSPHYGYTF
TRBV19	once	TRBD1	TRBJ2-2	TGTGCCAGTAGACCAGACAGGGTCAACACCGGGGAGCTGTTTTTT	CASRPDRVNTGELFF
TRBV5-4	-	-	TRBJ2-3	TGTGCCAGTGGCCCCGGAGGGACGGATACGCAGTATTTT	CASGPGGTDTQYF
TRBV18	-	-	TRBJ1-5	TGTGCCAGCTCACAGCAGGGTTTGGATCAGCCCCAGCATTTT	CASSQQGLDQPQHF
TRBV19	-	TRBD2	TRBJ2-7	TGTGCCCCTAGTTTAGCGAGGGCTAGCGGGAGCTACGAGCAGTACTTC	CAPSLARASGSYEQYF
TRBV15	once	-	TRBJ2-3	TGTGCCACCAGCAGGGCAGGACATCGAAGCACAGATACGCAGTATTTT	CATSRAGHRSTDTQYF
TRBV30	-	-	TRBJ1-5	TGTGCCTGGGGAAGGGGCGATCAGCCCCAGCATTTT	CAWGRGDQPQHF
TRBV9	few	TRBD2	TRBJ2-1	TGTGCCAGCAGCGTAGGGACTAGCGGGCTCCACAATGAGCAGTTCTTC	CASSVGTSGLHNEQFF
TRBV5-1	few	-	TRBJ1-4	TGCGCCAGCAGCTTCAGGCAACCGAATGAAAAACTGTTTTTT	CASSFRQPNEKLFF
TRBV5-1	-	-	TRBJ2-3	TGCGCCAGCAGCCCCTCCGCAATCCTAGAGGGAGGAGATACGCAGTATTTT	CASSPSAILEGGDTQYF
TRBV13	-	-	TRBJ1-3	TGTGCCAGCAGCTTAGGGACAAGTGGAAACACCATATATTTT	CASSLGTSGNTIYF
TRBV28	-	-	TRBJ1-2	TGTGCCAGCAGTTTATCCGGGCCGAACTATGGCTACACCTTC	CASSLSGPNYGYTF